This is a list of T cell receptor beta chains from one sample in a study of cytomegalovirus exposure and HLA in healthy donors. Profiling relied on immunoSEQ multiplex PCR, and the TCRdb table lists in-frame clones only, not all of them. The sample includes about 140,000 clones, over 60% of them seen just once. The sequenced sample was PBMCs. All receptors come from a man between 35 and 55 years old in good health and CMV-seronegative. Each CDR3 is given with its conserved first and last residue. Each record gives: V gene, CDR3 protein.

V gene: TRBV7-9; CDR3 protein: CASSLLVVGTEAFF
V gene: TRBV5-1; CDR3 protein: CASSYTPGGGTEAFF
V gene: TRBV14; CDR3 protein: CASSHPDRAQAFF
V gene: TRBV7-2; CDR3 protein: CASSPGQGDDGYTF
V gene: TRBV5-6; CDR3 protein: CASSLTGGIYEQYF
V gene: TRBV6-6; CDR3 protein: CAAGQSYEQYF
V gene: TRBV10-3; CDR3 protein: CAISDFAGTSGGNYEQYF
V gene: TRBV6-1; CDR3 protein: CATLLGTAYEQYF
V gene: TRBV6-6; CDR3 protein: CASIDRQTYEQYF
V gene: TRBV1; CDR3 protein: CTRPFVLATTDTQYF
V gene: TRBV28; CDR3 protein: CASSPPSYPSYNEQFF
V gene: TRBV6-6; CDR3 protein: CASSYVRVGQGYEQYF
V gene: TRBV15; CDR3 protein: CATSRDKPGRGGQPQHF
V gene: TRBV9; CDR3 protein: CASSVGGRTDTQYF
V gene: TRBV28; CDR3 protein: CASSLGGQAAGPQHF
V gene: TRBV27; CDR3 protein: CASSLGLARPTYEQYF
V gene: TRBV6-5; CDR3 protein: CASREQGVGNSPLHF
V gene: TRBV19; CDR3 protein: CASSKLGGGYTF
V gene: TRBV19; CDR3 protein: CASSVTGLRGNIQYF
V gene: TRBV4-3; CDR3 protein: CASSRGTGGPVHQDTQYF
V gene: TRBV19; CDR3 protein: CASQDRGQDIQYF
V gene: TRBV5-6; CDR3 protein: CASSLPGGSGGYTF
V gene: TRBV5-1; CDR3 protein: CASSPREVTTNEKLFF
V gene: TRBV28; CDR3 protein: CAINGGGRYNEQFF
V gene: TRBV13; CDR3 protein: CASSPRSRTDTQYF
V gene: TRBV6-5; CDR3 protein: CASSYSKADSRPQHF
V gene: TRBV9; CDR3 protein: CASSVGFSGSYEQYF
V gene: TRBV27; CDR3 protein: CASSLWPRAGNTIYF
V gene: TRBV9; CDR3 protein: CASSRSGVPMRSDNEQFF
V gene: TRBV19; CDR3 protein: CASSTLTGQGRSYEQYF
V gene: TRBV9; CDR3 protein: CASSVGLAEQETQYF
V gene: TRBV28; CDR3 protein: CASKTQAYSYNSPLHF
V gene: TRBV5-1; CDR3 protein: CASSLGGRAANEQFF
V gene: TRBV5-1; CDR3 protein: CASSRLAGGTETQYF
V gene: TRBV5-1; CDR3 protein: CASGTEMNTEAFF
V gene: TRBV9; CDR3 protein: CASSLTGQSEKLFF
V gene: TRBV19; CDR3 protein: CASRIRGYRSDTQYF
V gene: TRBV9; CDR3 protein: CASSVRGSSYNEQFF
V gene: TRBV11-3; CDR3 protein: CASSLAGGPDEQFF
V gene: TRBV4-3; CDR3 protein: CASSQDWDRGVSYNEQFF
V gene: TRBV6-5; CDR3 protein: CASSRTGGKYEQYF
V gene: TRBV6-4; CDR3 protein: CASSDSGGKDTGELFF
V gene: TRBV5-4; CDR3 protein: CASSLNSGQTYNEQFF
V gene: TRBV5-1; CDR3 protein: CASSWGVRLHTDTQYF
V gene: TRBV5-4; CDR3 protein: CASSLPQGGVTEAFF
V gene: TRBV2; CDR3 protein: CARSSTDTQYF
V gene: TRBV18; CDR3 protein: CASSPFRGGSGNQPQHF
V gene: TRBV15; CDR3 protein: CATSRGADTQYF
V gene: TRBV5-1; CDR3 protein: CASSLAIADTQYF